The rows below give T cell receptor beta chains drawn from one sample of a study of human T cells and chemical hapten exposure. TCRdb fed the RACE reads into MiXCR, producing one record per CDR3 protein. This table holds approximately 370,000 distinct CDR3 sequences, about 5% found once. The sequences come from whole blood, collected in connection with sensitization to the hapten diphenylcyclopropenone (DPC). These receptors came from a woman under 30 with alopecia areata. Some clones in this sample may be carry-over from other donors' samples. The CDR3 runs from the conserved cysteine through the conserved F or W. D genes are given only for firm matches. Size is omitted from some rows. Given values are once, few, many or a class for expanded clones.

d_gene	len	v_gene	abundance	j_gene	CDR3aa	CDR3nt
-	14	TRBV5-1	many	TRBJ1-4	CASSLVGQTEKLFF	TGCGCCAGCAGCTTGGTCGGGCAAACGGAAAAACTGTTTTTT
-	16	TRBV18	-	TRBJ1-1	CASSPHGVRGDTEAFF	TGTGCCAGCTCACCCCACGGCGTCCGGGGGGACACTGAAGCTTTCTTT
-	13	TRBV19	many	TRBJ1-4	CASSTGRDSKLFF	TGTGCCAGTAGTACAGGGAGGGACTCGAAACTGTTTTTT
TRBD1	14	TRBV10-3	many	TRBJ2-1	CAIRGQGNNNEQFF	TGTGCCATCAGGGGACAGGGCAACAACAATGAGCAGTTCTTC
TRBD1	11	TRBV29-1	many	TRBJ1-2	CSERTGDGYTF	TGCAGCGAACGGACAGGGGATGGCTACACCTTC
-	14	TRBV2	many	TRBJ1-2	CASIRGTGTFDYTF	TGTGCCAGCATAAGGGGAACAGGCACCTTCGACTACACCTTC
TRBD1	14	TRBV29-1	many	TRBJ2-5	CSAGPTGVVETQYF	TGCAGCGCTGGACCGACAGGGGTCGTAGAGACCCAGTACTTC
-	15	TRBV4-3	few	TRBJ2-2	CASSLDPTGTGELFF	TGCGCCAGCAGCCTCGACCCGACGGGGACCGGGGAGCTGTTTTTT
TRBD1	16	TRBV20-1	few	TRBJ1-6	CSASKHQGADNSPLHF	TGCAGTGCTAGTAAACATCAGGGGGCGGATAATTCACCCCTCCACTTT
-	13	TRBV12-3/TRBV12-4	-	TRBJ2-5	CASTEARQETQYF	TGTGCCAGCACAGAGGCTAGACAAGAGACCCAGTACTTC
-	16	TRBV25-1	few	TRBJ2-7	CASSAPHEASSYEQYF	TGTGCCAGCAGTGCCCCCCACGAAGCGTCTTCCTACGAGCAGTACTTC
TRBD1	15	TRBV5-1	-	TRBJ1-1	CASSTYRGKDTEAFF	TGCGCCAGCAGCACATACAGGGGGAAGGACACTGAAGCTTTCTTT
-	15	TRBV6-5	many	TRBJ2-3	CASSYGPARTDTQYF	TGTGCCAGCAGTTACGGCCCAGCGCGCACAGATACGCAGTATTTT
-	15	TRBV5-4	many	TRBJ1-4	CASSVVGGFNEKLFF	TGTGCCAGCAGCGTCGTTGGGGGGTTTAATGAAAAACTGTTTTTT
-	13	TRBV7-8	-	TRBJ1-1	CASSFGKNTEAFF	TGTGCCAGCAGCTTCGGCAAGAACACTGAAGCTTTCTTT
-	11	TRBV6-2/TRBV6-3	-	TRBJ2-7	CASKDPGEQYF	TGTGCCAGCAAGGACCCCGGCGAGCAGTACTTC
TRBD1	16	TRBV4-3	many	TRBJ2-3	CASSQGQGAVTDTQYF	TGCGCCAGCAGCCAAGGACAGGGGGCGGTCACAGATACGCAGTATTTT
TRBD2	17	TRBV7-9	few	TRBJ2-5	CASSLPTTSGGQETQYF	TGTGCCAGCAGCTTACCCACGACTAGCGGGGGACAAGAGACCCAGTACTTC
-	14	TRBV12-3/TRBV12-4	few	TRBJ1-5	CASSSGFGNQPQHF	TGTGCCAGCAGTTCCGGGTTCGGCAATCAGCCCCAGCATTTT
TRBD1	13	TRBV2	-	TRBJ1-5	CASTGTDNQPQHF	TGTGCCAGCACCGGGACAGACAATCAGCCCCAGCATTTT
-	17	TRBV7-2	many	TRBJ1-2	CASSLVTGPGQPYGYTF	TGTGCCAGCAGCTTAGTAACCGGACCTGGCCAACCTTATGGCTACACCTTC
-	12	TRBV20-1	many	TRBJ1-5	CSAETGNQPQHF	TGCAGTGCGGAGACAGGAAATCAGCCCCAGCATTTT
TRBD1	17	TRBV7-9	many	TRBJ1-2	CASSGTGEHTSFYGYTF	TGTGCCAGCAGCGGGACAGGAGAGCATACCTCTTTCTATGGCTACACCTTC
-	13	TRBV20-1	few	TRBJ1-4	CSASSQRGEKLFF	TGCAGTGCTAGTAGTCAGAGGGGAGAAAAACTGTTTTTT
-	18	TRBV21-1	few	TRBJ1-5	CASSKEECRRRVGQPQHF	TGTGCCAGCAGCAAAGAGGAGTGTCGGAGGAGGGTAGGGCAGCCCCAGCATTTT
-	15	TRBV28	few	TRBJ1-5	CASSLLWKGNQPQHF	TGTGCCAGCAGTTTATTGTGGAAGGGCAATCAGCCCCAGCATTTT
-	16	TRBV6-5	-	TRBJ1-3	CASSRSGIGTGNTIYF	TGTGCCAGCAGTAGGTCCGGGATAGGGACTGGAAACACCATATATTTT
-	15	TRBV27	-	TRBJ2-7	CASSRTGAMYYEQYF	TGTGCCAGCAGTCGGACGGGGGCCATGTATTACGAGCAGTACTTC
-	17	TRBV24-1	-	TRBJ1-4	CATSDSPGEAVDGKLFF	TGTGCCACCAGTGATTCCCCGGGCGAAGCGGTTGATGGAAAACTGTTTTTT
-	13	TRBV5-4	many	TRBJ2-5	CASSLASKPTQYF	TGTGCCAGCAGCTTGGCCTCAAAGCCGACCCAGTACTTC
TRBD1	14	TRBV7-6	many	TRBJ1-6	CASSLGQKDSPLHF	TGTGCCAGCAGCTTGGGACAGAAGGATTCACCCCTCCACTTT
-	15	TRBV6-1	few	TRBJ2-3	CASSEEYSSTDTQYF	TGTGCCAGCAGTGAAGAGTACAGTAGCACAGATACGCAGTATTTT
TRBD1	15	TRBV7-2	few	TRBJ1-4	CASSLSGQGDEKLFF	TGTGCCAGCAGCTTGAGCGGACAGGGTGATGAAAAACTGTTTTTT
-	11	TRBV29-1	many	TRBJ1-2	CSALDSYGYTF	TGCAGCGCCCTGGACAGCTATGGCTACACCTTC
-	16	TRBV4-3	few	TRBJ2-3	CASSQRAGAFTDTQYF	TGCGCCAGCAGCCAAAGGGCGGGGGCCTTCACAGATACGCAGTATTTT
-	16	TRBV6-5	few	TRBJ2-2	CASSSLRGRKTGELFF	TGTGCCAGCAGTTCCCTCCGAGGGAGAAAAACCGGGGAGCTGTTTTTT
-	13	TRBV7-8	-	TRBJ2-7	CASSLVALYEQYF	TGTGCCAGCAGCTTAGTTGCCCTCTACGAGCAGTACTTC
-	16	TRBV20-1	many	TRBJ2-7	CSARDLGEGDSYEQYF	TGCAGTGCTAGAGATCTAGGGGAGGGGGACTCCTACGAGCAGTACTTC
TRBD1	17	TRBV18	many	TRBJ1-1	CASSPQGQGAVGTEAFF	TGTGCCAGCTCACCACAGGGACAGGGGGCTGTAGGCACTGAAGCTTTCTTT
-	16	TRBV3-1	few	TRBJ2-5	CASSQSKLVRQETQYF	TGTGCCAGCAGCCAATCTAAACTAGTCAGGCAAGAGACCCAGTACTTC
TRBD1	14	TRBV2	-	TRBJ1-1	CASSEGQGWTEAFF	TGTGCCAGCAGTGAAGGACAGGGTTGGACTGAAGCTTTCTTT
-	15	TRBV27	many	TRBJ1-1	CASISAGAGDTEAFF	TGTGCCAGCATCTCTGCAGGGGCAGGGGACACTGAAGCTTTCTTT
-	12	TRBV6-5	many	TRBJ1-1	CASSPDHTEAFF	TGTGCCAGCAGCCCCGACCACACTGAAGCTTTCTTT
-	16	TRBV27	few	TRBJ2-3	CASSPLPRESGDTQYF	TGTGCCAGCAGTCCCCTCCCCAGGGAGTCGGGCGATACGCAGTATTTT
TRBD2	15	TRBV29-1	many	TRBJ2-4	CSVEDLAGGNNIQYF	TGCAGCGTTGAAGACCTAGCGGGGGGTAACAACATTCAGTACTTC